This TCR beta chain originates from a study of cytomegalovirus exposure and HLA in healthy donors listed by TCRdb under 2017. Broadly, across the study: According to a later analysis, the 120 or so validation repertoires were produced on the same platform as the approximately 600 repertoires of the first cohort. The study was designed to test whether signatures of past pathogen exposure could be identified by cataloging public T cell receptors. To predict cytomegalovirus infection status, the study combined high-throughput TCR immunosequencing, statistical association of individual TCRs with disease status, and machine learning. Besides the first cohort of roughly 640 subjects, a separate validation cohort made up of 120 different subjects was used. The study at large found these results: Most TCR sequences were seen in very few donors, while some public TCRs were found in many individuals. The study gave a list of under 200 TCR beta chains associated with cytomegalovirus. In both the original and validation cohorts, the classifier was reported to diagnose cytomegalovirus status with high specificity and sensitivity. The authors suggested that the approach could potentially be extended to other disease states and immunological phenotypes. A later analysis found that TCRs clustered in the first cohort also tended to co-occur in the roughly 110 validation repertoires, with approximately 95% of cluster scores above 0. The validation cohort had no HLA typing available for a later analysis, so co-occurrence within that cohort was assessed over all 120 repertoires. In vitro tests confirmed that a few of the cytomegalovirus-associated TCR beta chains recognize cytomegalovirus antigens.

Regarding this clone: Its antigen is not yet known. Within one base of it there is no much larger clone, and no base qualities were kept.

The donors belonged to the validation cohort of over a hundred subjects, which was separate from the approximately 700-subject first cohort. Library preparation employed the immunoSEQ multiplex PCR assay. The source study handled its data this way. A statistical classification framework was developed to diagnose cytomegalovirus status using the catalog of TCR beta chain sequences. TCRdb provides this immuneACCESS table in a form limited to in-frame rearrangements. Some clones are lacking; in checked studies, under half of them reflect an unresolved V gene, and why the rest are absent is not known. The DNA was the basis for D and trimming; V, J and clone size are from that table. This sample lists about 58,000 clones; under 95% were detected once. Around 1.1% of the sample is taken by the ten largest. The CDR3, cysteine through phenylalanine, is 13 amino acids long. Just the 39-base CDR3 DNA is kept, in frame starting at base 1. V was cut back by 8 bases and J by 4 bases, leaving a gap of 12 bases between them. Per the germline V gene, SNHLY is the CDR1 and FYNNEI is the CDR2.

The sequenced sample consisted of PBMCs. Here the chain combines TRBV2 and TRBJ1-5; D gene: possibly TRBD1, on 6 matching bases. The sequence came from a man younger than 35 in good health and CMV-seronegative. DNA sequence: TGTGCCAGCGGACAGTCGGGGAATCAGCCCCAGCATTTT. It translates to CASGQSGNQPQHF.